The subject of this entry is one TCR beta chain. The repertoire was sequenced with immunoSEQ multiplex PCR; TCRdb's copy has only in-frame clones and lacks some. The sample has almost 200,000 clones; more than 80% are singletons. The sample comes from a study of blood T cell repertoires in COVID-19. This CDR3 is 12 amino acids long. The germline CDR1 and CDR2 sequences are SGDLS and YYNGEE. With V trimmed by 4 bases and J by 9 bases, 6 bases remained unmatched. The study counted Cohort 3 donors as recovered given two negative PCRs, clearance, or symptom resolution. The sample was PBMCs or T cells enriched from blood (not recorded which). This clonotype originated in a woman aged 18 to 35 who had recovered from COVID-19. The rearrangement joins TRBV9 to TRBJ1-2; 7 bases are shared with TRBD1. This CDR3 reads CASSSRDRSYTF. The CDR3 DNA follows: TGTGCCAGCAGCTCCCGGGACAGAAGCTACACCTTC.